Following are 30 T cell receptor beta chains from one sample sequenced in a study of technical replicates of blood from a handful of donors. Clones were read by immunoSEQ multiplex PCR, and TCRdb kept only the in-frame ones, dropping some. The table lists more than 15,000 clones, 82% of them singletons. The sequenced sample consisted of PBMCs. These receptors all come from a human donor in good health. Some clones in this sample may be carry-over from other donors' samples.

The chain uses TRBV29-1 and TRBJ2-3, with 9 bases matching TRBD2. The V and J ends lost 0 bases and 4 bases, in that order; junction bases with no gene match: 8. The CDR3 has 16 residues. From germline, CDR1 is SQVTM and CDR2 ANQGSEA. The CDR3 protein is CSVEDWAGGPADTQYF. The CDR3 region has the DNA TGCAGCGTTGAAGATTGGGCGGGAGGGCCGGCAGATACGCAGTATTTT.

The chain couples TRBV10-2 to TRBJ2-1; 10 nucleotides line up with TRBD2. The CDR3 consists of 15 residues. J lost 10 bases, V lost 2 bases, and 8 bases had no gene match. Germline V gene lookup returns CDR1 WSHSY and CDR2 SAAADI. The chain's CDR3 is CASSELAGVPGEQFF. The CDR3 bases are TGCGCCAGCAGTGAGCTAGCGGGAGTGCCCGGAGAGCAGTTCTTC.

V gene TRBV6-1 combines with J gene TRBJ1-3; 11 nucleotides align to TRBD1. Germline lookup yields CDR1 MNHNS and CDR2 SASEGT. The junction had 8 bases not matched to a gene; V was cut back by 7 bases and J by 6 bases. The CDR3 totals 15 residues. CDR3 residues: CASTSDRGHLNTIYF. CDR3 in DNA: TGTGCCAGCACCTCGGACAGGGGGCATTTAAACACCATATATTTT.

This clone has only a few counts. V and J are TRBV18 and TRBJ2-1; D is perhaps TRBD2 (5 bases). V was trimmed by 0 bases and J by 3 bases, leaving 9 bases between them. In germline, CDR1 is KGHSH, CDR2 LQKENI. The CDR3 length is 15 residues. CDR3 region: CASSPPSGFYNEQFF. The CDR3 nucleotides are TGTGCCAGCTCACCACCAAGCGGTTTCTACAATGAGCAGTTCTTC.

The rearrangement uses TRBV14 and TRBJ2-7; D perhaps matches TRBD2 (6 bases). CDR1 and CDR2 (germline): SGHDN, FVKESK. Trimming removed 3 bases from V and 2 bases from J, with 14 bases in between. The CDR3 length is 15 residues. In DNA, the CDR3 is TGTGCCAGCAGCCACTGGGACTCCCAGCCCTACGAGCAGTACTTC. Protein: CASSHWDSQPYEQYF.

This clone was seen more than once but under ten times. In nucleotides, the CDR3 is TGCGCCAGCAGTGCGAGGGGGCTGGTGAACACTGAAGCTTTCTTT. It encodes CASSARGLVNTEAFF. The chain carries TRBV10-1 and TRBJ1-1, with 7 bases that match TRBD1. The CDR3 is 15 residues long. Unmatched junction bases numbered 5, after V lost 4 bases and J lost 0 bases. Per the germline V gene, CDR1 is WNHNN and CDR2 is SYGVQD (reference sequence).

The chain employs TRBV4-1 and TRBJ1-1; D is unclear. Looked up from germline, CDR1 is MGHRA and CDR2 is YSYEKL. The V end lost 0 bases, the J end lost 0 bases, and 8 bases lay between the germline ends. This CDR3 region has 15 residues. The CDR3 bases are TGCGCCAGCAGCCAAGAAACAGACATGAACACTGAAGCTTTCTTT. This codes for CASSQETDMNTEAFF.

The V gene is TRBV29-1, the J gene TRBJ2-1; D may be TRBD2 (5 bases). The CDR3 loop spans 12 amino acids. V lost 5 bases and J lost 6, with 11 bases in between. Germline CDR1 and CDR2: SQVTM and ANQGSEA. Written as DNA, the CDR3 is TGCAGCGTTCAGCGGAGGACCAATGAGCAGTTCTTC. It codes for CSVQRRTNEQFF.

The chain links TRBV11-2 to TRBJ1-4; D possibly corresponds to TRBD1 (6 bases). The CDR3 has 15 amino acids. Germline V gene sequence: CDR1 SGHAT, CDR2 FQNNGV. V was cut by 1 base and J by 4 bases, with 10 bases left in between. CDR3 sequence reads: CASSLVGHDNEKLFF. The CDR3 bases are TGTGCCAGCAGCTTAGTGGGACACGATAATGAAAAACTGTTTTTT.

The V call is TRBV6-1, the J call TRBJ2-7, with D perhaps TRBD2 (6 bases). Germline V gene data show CDR1 as MNHNS and CDR2 as SASEGT. V was trimmed by 1 base and J by 2 bases, leaving 9 bases between them. CDR3 size: 14 residues. CDR3 DNA sequence: TGTGCCAGCAGTGAAGTCGGGGGAGCCTACGAGCAGTACTTC. Translation: CASSEVGGAYEQYF.

For the CDR3, the DNA is TGTGCCAGCAGCCCTAGCCAGGGGGCTTCTAATGAAAAACTGTTTTTT. Residues: CASSPSQGASNEKLFF. The genes are TRBV4-2 and TRBJ1-4, with 8 bases fitting TRBD1. This CDR3 is 16 amino acids long. With 4 bases clipped from V and 3 bases from J, the junction kept 7 bases outside the gene matches. From germline, CDR1 is LGHNA and CDR2 YNFKEQ.

The chain couples TRBV28 to TRBJ2-1; 11 bases agree with TRBD2. The V gene end was trimmed by 5 bases and the J gene end by 4 bases; junction bases not matched to a gene: 7. The CDR3 spans 16 residues. CDR1 and CDR2 (germline): MDHEN, SYDVKM. The CDR3 is CASSPPTSGMYNEQFF. In nucleotides, the CDR3 is TGTGCCAGCAGTCCCCCGACTAGCGGGATGTACAATGAGCAGTTCTTC. Drawing the rest from reference TRBV28 and TRBJ2-1, the complete variable domain is DVKVTQSSRYLVKRTGEKVFLECVQDMDHENMFWYRQDPGLGLRLIYFSYDVKMKEKGDIPEGYSVSREKKERFSLILESASTNQTSMYLCASSPPTSGMYNEQFFGPGTRLTVL.

The chain recombines TRBV7-6 with TRBJ2-7; 7 bases map to TRBD1. Germline trimming cut 4 bases from V and 1 base from J; bases unmatched to any gene: 7. Germline CDR1 reads SGHVS; CDR2 reads FNYEAQ. This CDR3 comprises 15 residues. The CDR3 nucleotides are TGTGCCAGCAGCTCAGAGACAGGGCGATCCTACGAGCAGTACTTC. It yields the protein CASSSETGRSYEQYF. Filled out from reference TRBV7-6 and TRBJ2-7, the complete variable domain reads GAGVSQSPRYKVTKRGQDVALRCDPISGHVSLYWYRQALGQGPEFLTYFNYEAQQDKSGLPNDRFSAERPEGSISTLTIQRTEQRDSAMYRCASSSETGRSYEQYFGPGTRLTVT.

This chain uses TRBV5-8 with TRBJ1-5, with 8 bases matching TRBD1. The CDR3 totals 13 residues. V lost 6 bases, J lost 7 bases, and 6 bases stayed unmatched. The germline CDR1 and CDR2 sequences are SGHTS and YDEGEE. For the CDR3, the DNA is TGTGCCAGCAACCGGGACAGGCACCAGCCCCAGCATTTT. It yields the protein CASNRDRHQPQHF.

The chain uses TRBV5-4 and TRBJ2-7, with 11 bases identical to TRBD2. The germline V gene encodes CDR1 SGHNT and CDR2 YYREEE (reference sequence). Trimming at V came to 4 bases and at J to 7 bases, leaving 7 bases not matched to a gene. This CDR3 has 14 residues. This CDR3 reads CASSDGLAGKEQYF. The DNA of the CDR3 is TGTGCCAGCAGCGACGGACTAGCGGGTAAGGAGCAGTACTTC.

The V call is TRBV2, the J call TRBJ2-5; 7 bases are shared with TRBD1. The CDR3 has 15 residues. V gave up 7 bases and J gave up 2 bases; unmatched junction bases: 10. Germline CDR1 SNHLY, CDR2 FYNNEI. CDR3 protein: CASNPRQGPQETQYF. As DNA, the CDR3 is TGTGCCAGCAACCCCCGACAGGGCCCTCAAGAGACCCAGTACTTC.

The count of this clone is one. The V call is TRBV19, the J call TRBJ1-4, with D unresolved. Germline V lookup: CDR1 LNHDA, CDR2 SQIVND (reference sequence). V was trimmed by 6 bases and J by 5 bases, leaving 10 bases between them. CDR3 size: 13 residues. The CDR3 region is CASRRNANEKLFF. As DNA, the CDR3 is TGTGCCAGTAGGAGGAACGCGAATGAAAAACTGTTTTTT.

This clone occurred once. The V call is TRBV29-1, the J call TRBJ2-7, with 8 bases fitting TRBD1. V was clipped by 6 bases and J by 6 bases; unmatched bases: 13. Germline lookup yields CDR1 SQVTM and CDR2 ANQGSEA. This CDR3 contains 14 residues. CDR3 in amino acids: CSVGIAAGGVEQYF. The CDR3 bases are TGCAGCGTGGGGATTGCGGCAGGGGGCGTCGAGCAGTACTTC.

In nucleotides, the CDR3 is TGTGCCAGCAGTTTTACAGGGTATCAGCCCCAGCATTTT. It specifies CASSFTGYQPQHF. The V gene is TRBV6-5, the J gene TRBJ1-5; D is perhaps TRBD1 (6 bases). The V end lost 4 bases, the J end lost 5 bases, and 9 bases lay between the germline ends. The CDR3 loop spans 13 amino acids. CDR1 and CDR2 from the germline V gene are MNHEY and SVGAGI.

The chain joins TRBV27 to TRBJ2-2, with D possibly matching TRBD2 (6 bases). This CDR3 is built from 13 residues. The germline V gene has CDR1 MNHEY and CDR2 SMNVEV (reference sequence). V gave up 6 bases and J gave up 7 bases, with 12 bases separating them. CDR3 DNA: TGTGCCAGCAGACAACAGGACTACGGGGAGCTGTTTTTT. Protein product: CASRQQDYGELFF.

This sequence joins TRBV7-3 and TRBJ2-3; 9 bases line up with TRBD1. CDR1 is SGHTA, CDR2 FQGTGA, per germline. V lost 5 bases, J lost 5 bases, and 5 bases stayed unmatched. The CDR3 spans 14 residues. The CDR3 sequence is CASSPQGAIDTQYF. The CDR3 bases are TGTGCCAGCAGCCCACAGGGGGCAATAGATACGCAGTATTTT.

This chain links TRBV7-9 with TRBJ2-6; no clear D gene. This CDR3 is 16 amino acids long. Germline V lookup: CDR1 SEHNR, CDR2 FQNEAQ (reference sequence). With 1 base removed from V and 0 bases from J, the gap between germline ends came to 7 bases. This chain's CDR3 is CASSLGGYSGANVLTF. The CDR3, as DNA: TGTGCCAGCAGCTTAGGAGGCTACTCTGGGGCCAACGTCCTGACTTTC.

This clone was picked up one time. The chain combines TRBV5-1 with TRBJ2-4; possibly TRBD2 for D (7 bases). The CDR3 is 15 amino acids. V was pared by 0 bases and J by 8 bases, with 15 bases between. CDR1 is SGHRS and CDR2 is YFSETQ in the germline V gene. The CDR3 nucleotides read TGCGCCAGCAGCTTGGCCCTCAGGGGAGGGGACATTCAGTACTTC. Protein sequence: CASSLALRGGDIQYF. The complete variable domain, with remaining parts taken from reference TRBV5-1 and TRBJ2-4, reads KAGVTQTPRYLIKTRGQQVTLSCSPISGHRSVSWYQQTPGQGLQFLFEYFSETQRNKGNFPGRFSGRQFSNSRSEMNVSTLELGDSALYLCASSLALRGGDIQYFGAGTRLSVL.

The genes are TRBV7-6 and TRBJ1-3, with 9 positions matching TRBD1. Germline CDR1 and CDR2: SGHVS and FNYEAQ. The trim removed 0 bases at V and 2 bases at J, leaving 2 bases unmatched. The CDR3 is 16 residues long. CDR3 region: CASSLAGQGAGNTIYF. In nucleotides, the CDR3 is TGTGCCAGCAGCTTAGCGGGACAGGGTGCTGGAAACACCATATATTTT.

This clone appeared a single time. The chain couples TRBV5-1 to TRBJ2-4; TRBD2 agrees at 12 bases. CDR1 and CDR2 from the germline V gene are SGHRS and YFSETQ. With 0 bases clipped from V and 8 bases from J, the junction kept 0 bases outside the gene matches. The CDR3 contains 14 residues. CDR3 in amino acids: CASSLGLAGDIQYF. The CDR3 DNA is TGCGCCAGCAGCTTGGGACTAGCGGGAGACATTCAGTACTTC. The full variable domain, rest sourced from reference TRBV5-1 and TRBJ2-4, is KAGVTQTPRYLIKTRGQQVTLSCSPISGHRSVSWYQQTPGQGLQFLFEYFSETQRNKGNFPGRFSGRQFSNSRSEMNVSTLELGDSALYLCASSLGLAGDIQYFGAGTRLSVL.

This chain joins TRBV27 and TRBJ1-4, with 8 nucleotides matching TRBD1. The CDR3 runs to 14 residues. V dropped 6 bases and J dropped 4; count of bases not matched to a gene: 4. Germline V CDR1 and CDR2: MNHEY, SMNVEV (reference sequence). The CDR3 loop is CASRPQGGNEKLFF. The CDR3 bases are TGTGCCAGCAGACCACAGGGGGGTAATGAAAAACTGTTTTTT. The variable domain in full, completed from reference TRBV27 and TRBJ1-4, reads EAQVTQNPRYLITVTGKKLTVTCSQNMNHEYMSWYRQDPGLGLRQIYYSMNVEVTDKGDVPEGYKVSRKEKRNFPLILESPSPNQTSLYFCASRPQGGNEKLFFGSGTQLSVL.

The chain joins TRBV7-6 to TRBJ1-3; 7 nucleotides line up with TRBD1. Germline loops: CDR1 SGHVS, CDR2 FNYEAQ. The CDR3 length is 14 residues. V was clipped by 5 bases and J by 9 bases; unmatched bases: 10. In DNA, the CDR3 is TGTGCCAGCAGCCTTCAGGGGGACCCCGGCACCATATATTTT. Translating gives CASSLQGDPGTIYF.

This clone was picked up a small number of times. The chain links TRBV6-1 to TRBJ1-4, with a weak D call TRBD1 (5 bases). The V end lost 4 bases, the J end lost 4 bases, and 10 bases lay between the germline ends. The CDR3 runs 14 residues. Germline V gene lookup returns CDR1 MNHNS and CDR2 SASEGT. The DNA of the CDR3 is TGTGCCAGCAGTGGGACACTCAATAATGAAAAACTGTTTTTT. The encoded protein is CASSGTLNNEKLFF.

The chain carries TRBV2 and TRBJ1-1; 7 bases are a match to TRBD1. CDR3 size: 13 residues. The J segment lost 1 base and the V segment lost 4 bases, leaving 0 bases of the junction unmatched. Germline loops: CDR1 SNHLY, CDR2 FYNNEI. The CDR3 coding sequence is TGTGCCAGCAGTGGACAGGGGAACACTGAAGCTTTCTTT. As protein: CASSGQGNTEAFF.

This sequence joins TRBV4-3 and TRBJ2-6; TRBD2 is a possible D gene (6 bases). Germline assignment: CDR1 LGHNA and CDR2 YSLEER. Trimming removed 0 bases from V and 5 bases from J, with 14 bases in between. The length of the CDR3 is 17 residues. Here the CDR3 reads CASSQELEGGRANVLTF. The CDR3 region has the DNA TGCGCCAGCAGCCAAGAATTGGAGGGTGGGAGGGCCAACGTCCTGACTTTC.